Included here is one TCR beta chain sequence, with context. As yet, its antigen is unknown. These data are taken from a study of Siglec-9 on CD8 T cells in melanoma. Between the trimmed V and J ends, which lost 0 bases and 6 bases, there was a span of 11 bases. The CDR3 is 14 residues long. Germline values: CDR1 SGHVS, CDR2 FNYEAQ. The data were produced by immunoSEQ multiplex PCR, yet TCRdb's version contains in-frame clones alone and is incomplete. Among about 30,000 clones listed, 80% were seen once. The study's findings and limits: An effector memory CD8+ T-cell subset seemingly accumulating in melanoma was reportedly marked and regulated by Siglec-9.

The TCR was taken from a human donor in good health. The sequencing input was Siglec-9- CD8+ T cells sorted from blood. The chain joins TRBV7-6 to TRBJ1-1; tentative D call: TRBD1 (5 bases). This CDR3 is CASSLARRGPEAFF. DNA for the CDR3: TGTGCCAGCAGCTTAGCCCGGCGGGGACCTGAAGCTTTCTTT. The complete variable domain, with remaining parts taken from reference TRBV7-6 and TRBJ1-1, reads GAGVSQSPRYKVTKRGQDVALRCDPISGHVSLYWYRQALGQGPEFLTYFNYEAQQDKSGLPNDRFSAERPEGSISTLTIQRTEQRDSAMYRCASSLARRGPEAFFGQGTRLTVV.